A single sample gave rise to the 11 T cell receptor beta chains below, sequenced in a study of monozygotic twins with inflammatory bowel disease. TCRdb re-analyzed the 5' RACE reads; it lists each CDR3 protein once, without DNA. In all, the sample yields around 410,000 distinct CDR3 sequences. Sequencing was carried out using blood. Receptor source: a human donor with ulcerative colitis or Crohn's disease, or a healthy co-twin of an affected twin (not recorded which).

CDR3 amino acids: CASSYWTKTPTDTQYF. This chain connects TRBV5-1 to TRBJ2-3. CDR1 and CDR2 from the germline V gene are SGHRS and YFSETQ. The CDR3 is 16 amino acids.

V and J are TRBV5-6 and TRBJ1-5; TCRdb's D call, TRBD1, is unchecked because there is no DNA. Germline V gene sequence: CDR1 SGHDT, CDR2 YYEEEE. The CDR3 totals 16 residues. CDR3 residues: CASSLMARGPNQPQHF. Filled out from reference TRBV5-6 and TRBJ1-5, the complete variable domain reads DAGVTQSPTHLIKTRGQQVTLRCSPKSGHDTVSWYQQALGQGPQFIFQYYEEEERQRGNFPDRFSGHQFPNYSSELNVNALLLGDSALYLCASSLMARGPNQPQHFGDGTRLSIL.

The gene calls are TRBV9 and TRBJ2-3. CDR3 length equals 15 residues. Germline CDR1 reads SGDLS; CDR2 reads YYNGEE. The CDR3 is CASSDGSGSTDTQYF.

The rearrangement joins TRBV27 to TRBJ2-3; the D gene TCRdb calls, TRBD2, cannot be checked with no DNA. The CDR3 consists of 16 residues. The germline CDR1 and CDR2 sequences are MNHEY and SMNVEV (reference sequence). Here the CDR3 reads CASSPRQAGNTDTQYF.

The chain uses TRBV5-1 and TRBJ1-2; TCRdb's assignment of TRBD1 cannot be checked, as there is no DNA. The germline CDR1 and CDR2 sequences are SGHRS and YFSETQ. CDR3 length: 12 residues. The CDR3 sequence is CASSQQGTGYTF.

The genes are TRBV9 and TRBJ2-7. The CDR3 runs to 16 residues. CDR1 is SGDLS, CDR2 YYNGEE, per germline. CDR3 amino acids: CASSVGDRGAPYEQYF.

V usage is TRBV5-1 and J usage is TRBJ2-3. Per germline, CDR1 SGHRS and CDR2 YFSETQ. The CDR3 spans 15 residues. CDR3 sequence reads: CASSLGPTSTDTQYF.

This chain's CDR3 is CASRLSDSSGEQYF. J is TRBJ2-7 and V is TRBV7-2. In germline, CDR1 is SGHTA, CDR2 FQGNSA. The CDR3 covers 14 residues.

The CDR3 is CSATGFAEAFF. The V call is TRBV20-1, the J call TRBJ1-1; as DNA is missing, the TRBD1 call by TCRdb cannot be tested. The CDR3 is 11 amino acids. The germline V gene encodes CDR1 DFQATT and CDR2 SNEGSKA (reference sequence).

V is TRBV27 and J is TRBJ2-2; checking the TCRdb D call of TRBD2 is not possible without DNA. This CDR3 spans 19 amino acids. CDR1 is MNHEY and CDR2 is SMNVEV in the germline V gene (reference sequence). The CDR3 loop is CASSLLRGTSGDWDGELFF.

V and J are TRBV7-9 and TRBJ2-5; TCRdb outputs TRBD2, but without DNA this stays unchecked. Germline V CDR1 and CDR2: SEHNR, FQNEAQ (reference sequence). The CDR3 is 16 amino acids. The chain's CDR3 is CASSLGRLAGEETQYF. Combining the CDR3 with reference TRBV7-9 and TRBJ2-5 gives the whole variable domain DTGVSQNPRHKITKRGQNVTFRCDPISEHNRLYWYRQTLGQGPEFLTYFQNEAQLEKSRLLSDRFSAERPKGSFSTLEIQRTEQGDSAMYLCASSLGRLAGEETQYFGPGTRLLVL.